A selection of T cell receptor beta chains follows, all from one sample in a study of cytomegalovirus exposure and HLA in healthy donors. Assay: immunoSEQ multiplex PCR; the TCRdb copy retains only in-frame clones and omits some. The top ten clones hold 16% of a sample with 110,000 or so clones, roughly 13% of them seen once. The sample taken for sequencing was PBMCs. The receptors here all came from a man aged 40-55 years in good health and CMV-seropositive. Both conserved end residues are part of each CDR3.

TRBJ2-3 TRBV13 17 CASSSTSGQGSTDTQYF
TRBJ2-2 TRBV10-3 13 CAISPRESGELFF
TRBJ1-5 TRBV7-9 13 CASSLDLNQPQHF
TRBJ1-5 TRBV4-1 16 CASSLGGGYSNQPQHF
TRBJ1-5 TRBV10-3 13 CAIAPRGNQPQHF
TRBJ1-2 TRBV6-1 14 CASRRKGQSPVYTF
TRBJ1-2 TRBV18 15 CASSPNRDRVYGYTF
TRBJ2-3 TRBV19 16 CASSSQLAGSTDTQYF
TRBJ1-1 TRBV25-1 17 CASTSFWWGGLNTEAFF
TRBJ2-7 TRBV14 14 CASSPGTYPYEQYF
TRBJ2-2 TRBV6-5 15 CASSYWTSSFSELFF
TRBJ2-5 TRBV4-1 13 CASSSLAEETQYF
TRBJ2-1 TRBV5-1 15 CASSLISGEYNEQFF
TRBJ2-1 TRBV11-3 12 CASGIGGNEQFF
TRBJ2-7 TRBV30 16 CAWAGGLGRAVGEQYF
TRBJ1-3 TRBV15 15 CATSRDQGAGNTIYF
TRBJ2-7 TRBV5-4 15 CASSLAAGGLDEQYF
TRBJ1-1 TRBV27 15 CASSPYGGVNTEAFF
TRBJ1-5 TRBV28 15 CASSPILGPDQPQHF
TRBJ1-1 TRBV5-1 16 CASSSDRQKGGTEAFF
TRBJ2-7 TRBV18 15 CASSPSGRVSYEQYF
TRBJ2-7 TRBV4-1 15 CASSYAGTPSYEQYF
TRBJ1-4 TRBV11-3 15 CASRQTGGDDEKLFF
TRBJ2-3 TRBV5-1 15 CASSLDRGTSDTQYF
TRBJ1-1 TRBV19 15 CASRRGTGRNTEAFF
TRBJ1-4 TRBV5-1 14 CASSSLRGAEKLFF
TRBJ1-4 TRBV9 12 CASGAEGGKLFF
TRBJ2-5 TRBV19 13 CASSTVRQETQYF
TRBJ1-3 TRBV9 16 CASSVAATRGGNTIYF
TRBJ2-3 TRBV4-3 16 CASSQGGGRGADTQYF
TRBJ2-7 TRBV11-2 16 CASSLDWQVPSYEQYF
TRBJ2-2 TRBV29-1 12 CSVGQNTGELFF
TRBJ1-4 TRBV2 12 CASTGIEEKLFF
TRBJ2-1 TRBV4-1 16 CASSQEGTHPDNEQFF
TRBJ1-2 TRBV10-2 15 CASRDQGPQNYGYTF
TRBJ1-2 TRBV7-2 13 CASSLGTDYGYTF
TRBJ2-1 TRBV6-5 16 CASSYPTSGRGGEQFF
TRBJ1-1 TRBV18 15 CASSPSDRPGTEAFF
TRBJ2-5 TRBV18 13 CASSSTGQETQYF
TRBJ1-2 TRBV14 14 CASSQERGLGGYTF
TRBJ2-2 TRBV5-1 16 CASSRAGAPDTGELFF
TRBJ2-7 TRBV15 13 CATRGTGGYEQYF
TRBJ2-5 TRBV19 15 CASSIVGGSKSTQYF
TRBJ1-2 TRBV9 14 CASSVGPGGEGYTF
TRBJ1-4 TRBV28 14 CASSLTGGNEKLFF
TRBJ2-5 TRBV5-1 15 CASRGARELQETQYF
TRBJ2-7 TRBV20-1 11 CSARMTNEQYF
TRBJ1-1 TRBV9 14 CASSVGLGATEAFF
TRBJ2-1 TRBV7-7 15 CASSLRQAAYNEQFF
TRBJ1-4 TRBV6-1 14 CASRPGQTNEKLFF
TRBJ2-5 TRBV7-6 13 CASSPTSVETQYF
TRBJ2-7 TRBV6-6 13 CASSSRVEYEQYF
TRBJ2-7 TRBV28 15 CAHNQPGTGTYEQYF
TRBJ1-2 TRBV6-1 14 CASSESGPNYGYTF
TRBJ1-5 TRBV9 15 CASSRTANSNQPQHF